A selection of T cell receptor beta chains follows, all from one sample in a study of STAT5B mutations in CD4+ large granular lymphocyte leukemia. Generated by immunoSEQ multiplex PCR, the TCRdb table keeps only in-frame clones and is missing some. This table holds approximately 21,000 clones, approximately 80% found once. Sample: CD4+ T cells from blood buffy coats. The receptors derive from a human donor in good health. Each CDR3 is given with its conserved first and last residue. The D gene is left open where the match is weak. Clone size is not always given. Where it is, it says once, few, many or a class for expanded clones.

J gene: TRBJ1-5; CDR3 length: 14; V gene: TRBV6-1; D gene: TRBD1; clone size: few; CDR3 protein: CASRGAGGVQPQHF; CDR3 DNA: TGTGCCAGCAGGGGCGCAGGGGGCGTTCAGCCCCAGCATTTT
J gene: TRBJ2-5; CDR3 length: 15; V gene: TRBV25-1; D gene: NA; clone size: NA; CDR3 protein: CASSESWAGRGTQYF; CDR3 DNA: TGTGCCAGCAGTGAATCATGGGCGGGACGAGGGACCCAGTACTTC
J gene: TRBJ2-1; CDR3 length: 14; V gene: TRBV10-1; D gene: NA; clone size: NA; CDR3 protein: CASSDRAAYNEQFF; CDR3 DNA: TGCGCCAGCAGTGACAGGGCCGCCTACAATGAGCAGTTCTTC
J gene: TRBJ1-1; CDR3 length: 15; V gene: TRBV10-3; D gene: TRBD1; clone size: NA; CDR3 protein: CAINAGQGLSTEAFF; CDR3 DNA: TGTGCCATCAATGCGGGACAGGGGCTAAGCACTGAAGCTTTCTTT
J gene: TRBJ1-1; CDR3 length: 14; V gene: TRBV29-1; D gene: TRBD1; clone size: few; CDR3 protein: CSASGDRGNTEAFF; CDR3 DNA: TGCAGCGCCTCGGGTGACAGGGGGAACACTGAAGCTTTCTTT
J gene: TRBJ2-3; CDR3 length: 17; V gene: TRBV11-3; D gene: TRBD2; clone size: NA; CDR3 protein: CASSSREGGPGTDTQYF; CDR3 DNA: TGTGCCAGCAGCTCCCGTGAGGGAGGGCCCGGCACAGATACGCAGTATTTT
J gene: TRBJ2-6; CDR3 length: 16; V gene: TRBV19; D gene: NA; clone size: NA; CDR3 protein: CASSARTFSGANVLTF; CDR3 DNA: TGTGCCAGTAGTGCAAGGACATTCTCTGGGGCCAACGTCCTGACTTTC
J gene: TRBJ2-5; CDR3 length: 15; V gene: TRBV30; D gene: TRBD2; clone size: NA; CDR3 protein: CAWTNTTSARETQYF; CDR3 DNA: TGTGCCTGGACTAACACGACTAGCGCCAGGGAGACCCAGTACTTC
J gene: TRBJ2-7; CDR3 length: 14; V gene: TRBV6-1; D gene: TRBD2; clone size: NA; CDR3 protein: CASSVSGGRYEQYF; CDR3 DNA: TGTGCCAGCAGTGTCTCGGGCGGGAGGTACGAGCAGTACTTC
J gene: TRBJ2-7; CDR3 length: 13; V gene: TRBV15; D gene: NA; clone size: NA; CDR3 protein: CATSRDPAYEQYF; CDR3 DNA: TGTGCCACCAGCAGAGACCCAGCCTACGAGCAGTACTTC
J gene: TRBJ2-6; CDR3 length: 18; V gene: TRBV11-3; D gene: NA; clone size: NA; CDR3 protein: CASSSRWGMAFGANVLTF; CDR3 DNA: TGTGCCAGCAGCTCCCGGTGGGGTATGGCATTTGGGGCCAACGTCCTGACTTTC
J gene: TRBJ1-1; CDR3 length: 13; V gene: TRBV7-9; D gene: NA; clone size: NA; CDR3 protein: CASSPGGLSEAFF; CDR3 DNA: TGTGCCAGCAGCCCTGGGGGGCTAAGTGAAGCTTTCTTT
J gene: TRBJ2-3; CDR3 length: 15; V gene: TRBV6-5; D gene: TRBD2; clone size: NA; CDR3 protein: CASSWQREAKDTQYF; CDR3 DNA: TGTGCCAGCAGTTGGCAGCGGGAGGCGAAAGATACGCAGTATTTT
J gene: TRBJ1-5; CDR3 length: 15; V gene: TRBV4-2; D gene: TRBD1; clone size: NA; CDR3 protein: CASSQETGDNQPQHF; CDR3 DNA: TGTGCCAGCAGCCAAGAGACAGGGGACAATCAGCCCCAGCATTTT
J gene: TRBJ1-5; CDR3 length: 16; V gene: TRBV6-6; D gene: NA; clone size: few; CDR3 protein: CASSTFGGEGNQPQHF; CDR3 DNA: TGTGCCAGCAGCACCTTTGGGGGCGAAGGCAATCAGCCCCAGCATTTT
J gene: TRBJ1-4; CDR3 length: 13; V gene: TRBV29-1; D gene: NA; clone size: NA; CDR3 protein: CSVRSMGDGKLFF; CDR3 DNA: TGCAGCGTACGTTCAATGGGCGACGGAAAACTGTTTTTT
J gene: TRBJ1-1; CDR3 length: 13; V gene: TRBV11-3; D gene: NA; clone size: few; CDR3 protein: CASSLTMNTEAFF; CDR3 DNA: TGTGCCAGCAGCTTGACTATGAACACTGAAGCTTTCTTT
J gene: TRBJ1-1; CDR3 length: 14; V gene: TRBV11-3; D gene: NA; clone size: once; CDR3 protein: CASSLGGENTEAFF; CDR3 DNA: TGTGCCAGCAGCTTAGGAGGAGAGAACACTGAAGCTTTCTTT
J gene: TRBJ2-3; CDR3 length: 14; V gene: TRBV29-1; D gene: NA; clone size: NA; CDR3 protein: CSVTGPAGADTQYF; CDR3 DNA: TGCAGCGTTACCGGACCGGCTGGGGCAGATACGCAGTATTTT
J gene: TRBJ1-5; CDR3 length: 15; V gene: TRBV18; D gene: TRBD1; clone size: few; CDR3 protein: CASSPGDSGNQPQHF; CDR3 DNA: TGTGCCAGCTCACCAGGGGACAGCGGCAATCAGCCCCAGCATTTT
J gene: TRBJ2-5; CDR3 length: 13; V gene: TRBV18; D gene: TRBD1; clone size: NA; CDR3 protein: CASSPLRGWEQYF; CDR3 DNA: TGTGCCAGCTCACCCCTCAGGGGGTGGGAGCAGTACTTC
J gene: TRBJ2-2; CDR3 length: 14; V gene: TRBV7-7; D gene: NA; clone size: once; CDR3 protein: CASSLNPDKGELFF; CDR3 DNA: TGTGCCAGCAGCTTAAACCCCGACAAAGGGGAGCTGTTTTTT
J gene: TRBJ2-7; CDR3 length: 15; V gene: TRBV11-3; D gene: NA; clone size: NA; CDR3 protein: CASSLVSGVAYEQYF; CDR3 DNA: TGTGCCAGCAGCTTAGTCTCGGGGGTCGCCTACGAGCAGTACTTC
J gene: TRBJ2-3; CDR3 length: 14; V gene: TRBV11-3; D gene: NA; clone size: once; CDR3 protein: CASSPASGVDTQYF; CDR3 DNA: TGTGCCAGCAGCCCCGCGAGTGGTGTAGATACGCAGTATTTT
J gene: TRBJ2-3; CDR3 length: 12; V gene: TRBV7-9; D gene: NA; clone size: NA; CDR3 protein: CASSLAADTQYF; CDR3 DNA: TGTGCCAGCAGCTTAGCGGCAGATACGCAGTATTTT
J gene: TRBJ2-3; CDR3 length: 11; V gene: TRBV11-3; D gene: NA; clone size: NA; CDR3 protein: CASSLEWTQYF; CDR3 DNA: TGTGCCAGCAGCTTAGAGTGGACGCAGTATTTT
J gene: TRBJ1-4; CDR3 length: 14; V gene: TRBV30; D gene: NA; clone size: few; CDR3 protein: CAWSRPSGNEKLFF; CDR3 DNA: TGTGCCTGGAGTAGGCCTTCAGGGAATGAAAAACTGTTTTTT
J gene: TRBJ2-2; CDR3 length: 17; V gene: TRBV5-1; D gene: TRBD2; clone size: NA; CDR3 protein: CASSLEAGEDGTGELFF; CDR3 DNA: TGCGCCAGCAGCTTGGAGGCGGGAGAGGATGGGACCGGGGAGCTGTTTTTT
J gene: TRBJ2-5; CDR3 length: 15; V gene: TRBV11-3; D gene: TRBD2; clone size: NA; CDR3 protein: CASSFGLAEQETQYF; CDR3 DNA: TGTGCCAGCAGCTTCGGACTAGCGGAACAAGAGACCCAGTACTTC
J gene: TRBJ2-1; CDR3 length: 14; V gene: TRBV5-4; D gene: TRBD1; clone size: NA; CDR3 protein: CASSTDRGRNEQFF; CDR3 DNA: TGTGCCAGCAGCACGGACAGGGGGCGCAATGAGCAGTTCTTC
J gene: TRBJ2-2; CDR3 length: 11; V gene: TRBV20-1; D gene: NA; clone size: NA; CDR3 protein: CSAKGVGELFF; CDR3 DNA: TGCAGTGCTAAGGGTGTCGGGGAGCTGTTTTTT
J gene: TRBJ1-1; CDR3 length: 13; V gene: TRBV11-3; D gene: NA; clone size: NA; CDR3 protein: CASSSLRYTEAFF; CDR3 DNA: TGTGCCAGCAGTTCACTCAGGTACACTGAAGCTTTCTTT
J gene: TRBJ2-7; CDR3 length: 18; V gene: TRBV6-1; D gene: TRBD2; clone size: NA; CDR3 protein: CASSERIAGGITSYEQYF; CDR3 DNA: TGTGCCAGCAGTGAAAGGATAGCGGGAGGGATTACCTCCTACGAGCAGTACTTC
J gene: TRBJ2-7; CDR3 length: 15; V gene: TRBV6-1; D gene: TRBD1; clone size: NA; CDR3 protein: CASSGTGGQVGEQYF; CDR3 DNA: TGTGCCAGCAGTGGGACAGGCGGACAAGTGGGTGAGCAGTACTTC
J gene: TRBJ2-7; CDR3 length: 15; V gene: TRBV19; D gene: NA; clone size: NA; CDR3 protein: CASSSQGSDIYEQYF; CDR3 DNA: TGTGCCAGTAGTTCCCAGGGTAGCGACATCTACGAGCAGTACTTC
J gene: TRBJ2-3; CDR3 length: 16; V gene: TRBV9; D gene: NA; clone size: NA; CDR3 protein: CASKTGEGGGTDTQYF; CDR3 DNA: TGTGCCAGCAAAACAGGGGAGGGCGGCGGCACAGATACGCAGTATTTT
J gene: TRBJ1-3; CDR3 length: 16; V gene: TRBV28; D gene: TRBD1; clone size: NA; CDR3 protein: CASSRGQGAWGNTIYF; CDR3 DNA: TGTGCCAGCAGTCGCGGACAGGGGGCATGGGGAAACACCATATATTTT
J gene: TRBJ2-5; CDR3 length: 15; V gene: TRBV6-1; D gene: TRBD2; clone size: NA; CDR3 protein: CASSEGSGTQETQYF; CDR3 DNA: TGTGCCAGCAGTGAAGGGAGCGGGACTCAAGAGACCCAGTACTTC
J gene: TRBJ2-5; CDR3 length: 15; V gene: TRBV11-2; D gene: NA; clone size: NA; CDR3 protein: CASRPIRLTQETQYF; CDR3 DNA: TGTGCCAGCCGGCCCATCCGACTCACCCAAGAGACCCAGTACTTC
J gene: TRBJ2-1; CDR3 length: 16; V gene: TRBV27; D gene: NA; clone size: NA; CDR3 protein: CASSTAGGGSYNEQFF; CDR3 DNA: TGTGCCAGCAGCACCGCAGGGGGGGGGTCCTACAATGAGCAGTTCTTC
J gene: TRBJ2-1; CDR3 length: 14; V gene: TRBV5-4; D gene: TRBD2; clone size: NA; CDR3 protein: CASSLEREGAEQFF; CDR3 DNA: TGTGCCAGCAGCTTGGAGCGGGAGGGTGCTGAGCAGTTCTTC
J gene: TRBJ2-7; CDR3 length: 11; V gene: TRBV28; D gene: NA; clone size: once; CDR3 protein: CASSPEGEQYF; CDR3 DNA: TGTGCCAGCAGTCCGGAGGGCGAGCAGTACTTC
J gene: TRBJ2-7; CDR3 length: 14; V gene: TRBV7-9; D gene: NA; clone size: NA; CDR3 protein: CASSPTGGTYEQYF; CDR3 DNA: TGTGCCAGCAGCCCGACCGGCGGAACCTACGAGCAGTACTTC
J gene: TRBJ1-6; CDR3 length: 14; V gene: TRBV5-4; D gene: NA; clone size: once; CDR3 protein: CASSPQSVNSPLHF; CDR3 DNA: TGTGCCAGCAGTCCGCAGTCGGTTAATTCACCCCTCCACTTT
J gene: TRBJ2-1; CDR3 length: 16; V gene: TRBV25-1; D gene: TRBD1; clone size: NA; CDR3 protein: CASSDPGQGRVDEQFF; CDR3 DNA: TGTGCCAGCAGTGATCCCGGACAGGGTCGTGTGGATGAGCAGTTCTTC
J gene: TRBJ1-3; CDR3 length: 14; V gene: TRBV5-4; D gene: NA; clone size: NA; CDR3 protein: CASGNRSSGNTIYF; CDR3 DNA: TGTGCCAGCGGCAACAGAAGCTCTGGAAACACCATATATTTT
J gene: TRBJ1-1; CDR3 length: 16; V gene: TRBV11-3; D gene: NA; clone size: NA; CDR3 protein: CASSFLAAQPGTEAFF; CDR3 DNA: TGTGCCAGCAGCTTTCTGGCAGCCCAACCGGGCACTGAAGCTTTCTTT
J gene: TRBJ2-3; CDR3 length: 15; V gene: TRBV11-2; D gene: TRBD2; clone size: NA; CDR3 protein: CASSPRTRGSDTQYF; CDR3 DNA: TGTGCCAGCAGCCCCAGGACTAGGGGCTCCGATACGCAGTATTTT